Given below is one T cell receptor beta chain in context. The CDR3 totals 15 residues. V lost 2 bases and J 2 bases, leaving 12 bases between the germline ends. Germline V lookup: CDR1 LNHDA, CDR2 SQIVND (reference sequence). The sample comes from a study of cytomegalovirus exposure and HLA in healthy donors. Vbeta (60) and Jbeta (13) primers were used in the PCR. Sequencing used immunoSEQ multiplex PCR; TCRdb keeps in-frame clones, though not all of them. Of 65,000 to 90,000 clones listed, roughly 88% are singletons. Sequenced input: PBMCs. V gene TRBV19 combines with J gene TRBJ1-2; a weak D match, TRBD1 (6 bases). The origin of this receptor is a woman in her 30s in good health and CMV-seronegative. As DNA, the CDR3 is TGTGCCAGTAGTATAAGAGCAGGGGTAAACTATGGCTACACCTTC. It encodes CASSIRAGVNYGYTF. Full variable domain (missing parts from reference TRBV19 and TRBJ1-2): DGGITQSPKYLFRKEGQNVTLSCEQNLNHDAMYWYRQDPGQGLRLIYYSQIVNDFQKGDIAEGYSVSREKKESFPLTVTSAQKNPTAFYLCASSIRAGVNYGYTFGSGTRLTVV.